Listed below are T cell receptor beta chains from one sample, sequenced in a study of technical replicates of blood from a handful of donors. TCRdb's table, derived via immunoSEQ multiplex PCR, lists solely in-frame clones and lacks some. The sample lists nearly 70,000 clones; about 89% were seen once. The source material was PBMCs. These receptors originate from a human donor in good health. Some clones in this sample may be carry-over from other donors' samples. CDR3s include the opening cysteine and the closing phenylalanine or tryptophan. A D gene is named only where the DNA matches it firmly. Size is stated for part of the rows, as once, few or many counts, or as a class when the clone is expanded.

j_call clone_size v_call d_call cdr3_nt cdr3_aa
TRBJ2-2 once TRBV10-3 NA TGTGCCATCAGTGAGTCACAGAACACCGGGGAGCTGTTTTTT CAISESQNTGELFF
TRBJ2-7 NA TRBV5-6 NA TGTGCCAGCAGCTTGTTAGGGGGCTCCTACGAGCAGTACTTC CASSLLGGSYEQYF
TRBJ2-3 NA TRBV7-7 NA TGTGCCAGCAGAAAAAATCGGGGCAGGGGAAATACGCAGTATTTT CASRKNRGRGNTQYF
TRBJ1-3 NA TRBV10-3 NA TGTGCCATCAGTGATCTGAGTGCCGCTGGAAACACCATATATTTT CAISDLSAAGNTIYF
TRBJ1-4 NA TRBV6-5 NA TGTGCCAGCAGTAAGGGTGACAGATCTAATGAAAAACTGTTTTTT CASSKGDRSNEKLFF
TRBJ2-3 once TRBV30 NA TGTGCCTGGAGCCTCCTGTCTAGCTCCCCGAGGCAGTATTTT CAWSLLSSSPRQYF
TRBJ2-2 NA TRBV15 NA TGTGCCACCAGCAGAGCGGGATTGAACACCGGGGAGCTGTTTTTT CATSRAGLNTGELFF
TRBJ1-3 NA TRBV7-9 NA TGTGCCAGCAGCCCCCCGGGAATCTCTGGAAACACCATATATTTT CASSPPGISGNTIYF
TRBJ2-1 NA TRBV6-5 TRBD2 TGTGCCAGCAGAGCGGGAGGCCTCAATGAGCAGTTCTTC CASRAGGLNEQFF
TRBJ2-7 once TRBV5-4 NA TGTGCCAGCAGCTTCGGCGGAGACTACGAGCAGTACTTC CASSFGGDYEQYF
TRBJ2-1 NA TRBV2 NA TGTGCCGGGGCTCAGGGCGAAAGAGAGCAGTTCTTC CAGAQGEREQFF
TRBJ2-5 NA TRBV2 TRBD1 TGTGCCAGTACTTATACAGGGGGGCTTCGGGAGACCCAGTACTTC CASTYTGGLRETQYF
TRBJ2-7 NA TRBV4-1 TRBD2 TGCGCCAGCAGCCAGGGCGGAGCGGGATTGAGAGAGCAGTACTTC CASSQGGAGLREQYF
TRBJ2-7 NA TRBV11-1 NA TGTGCCAGCTCGATGGGCCTGGGGGGAGTCTTCGACGAGCAGTACTTC CASSMGLGGVFDEQYF
TRBJ2-3 NA TRBV7-7 TRBD1 TGTGCCAGCAGCCAAGCCCCGTCGACAGGGCCCTCAAGTACGCAGTATTTT CASSQAPSTGPSSTQYF
TRBJ2-5 NA TRBV25-1 TRBD1 TGTGCCAGCAGTGAGGGAGACAGGGGGACAGAGACCCAGTACTTC CASSEGDRGTETQYF
TRBJ1-2 NA TRBV6-1 NA TGTGCCAGCAAATTGGACAGAATTAACTATGGCTACACCTTC CASKLDRINYGYTF
TRBJ1-2 NA TRBV4-1 NA TGCGCCAGCAGCCAAGAATCAGGGGCCTGGGGTGGCTACACCTTC CASSQESGAWGGYTF
TRBJ1-1 NA TRBV28 NA TGTGCCAGCAGTTCACCACAGGGAAGAGACACTGAAGCTTTCTTT CASSSPQGRDTEAFF
TRBJ2-7 NA TRBV19 TRBD1 TGTGCCAGTAGTAACCTCGTTGGGACAGGGGTCGAGCAGTACTTC CASSNLVGTGVEQYF
TRBJ2-3 NA TRBV5-1 TRBD2 TGCGCCAGCAGCCTGAGCGGGAGTAAACCGGATACGCAGTATTTT CASSLSGSKPDTQYF
TRBJ2-5 once TRBV5-6 NA TGTGCCAGCAGCTCCCGGGGGTTCCTTTCTGAGACCCAGTACTTC CASSSRGFLSETQYF
TRBJ2-3 NA TRBV6-1 TRBD1 TGTGCCAGCAGTGAAGGGGACAGGGGAGCAGATACGCAGTATTTT CASSEGDRGADTQYF
TRBJ1-6 NA TRBV2 NA TGTGCCAGCAGTGCGCAGGGGAACTCACCCCTCCACTTT CASSAQGNSPLHF
TRBJ1-2 NA TRBV25-1 TRBD1 TGTGCCAGCAGGGAAACAGGGGGCGCGGGCTACACCTTC CASRETGGAGYTF
TRBJ2-3 NA TRBV25-1 NA TGTGCCAGTAACCGGGGCACAGATACGCAGTATTTT CASNRGTDTQYF
TRBJ1-2 NA TRBV27 NA TGTGCCAGCAGTCCCACGGGGGGGAATGGCTACACCTTC CASSPTGGNGYTF
TRBJ2-7 NA TRBV5-6 NA TGTGCCAGCAGCCCAAACGGCGGGGGCTTCTCCTACGAGCAGTACTTC CASSPNGGGFSYEQYF
TRBJ2-3 once TRBV19 NA TGTGCCAGTAGTATGGGGGCCACAGATACGCAGTATTTT CASSMGATDTQYF